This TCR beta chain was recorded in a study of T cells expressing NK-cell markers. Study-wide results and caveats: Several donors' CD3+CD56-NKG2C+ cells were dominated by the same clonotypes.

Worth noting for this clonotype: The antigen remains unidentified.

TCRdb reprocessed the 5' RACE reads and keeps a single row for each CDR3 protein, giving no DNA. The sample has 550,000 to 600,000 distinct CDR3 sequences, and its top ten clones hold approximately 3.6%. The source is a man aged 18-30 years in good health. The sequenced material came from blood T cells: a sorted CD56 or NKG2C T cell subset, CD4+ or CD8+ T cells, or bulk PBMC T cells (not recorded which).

CDR3 sequence reads: CASSYSPGTSYNEQFF. V gene TRBV28 combines with J gene TRBJ2-1; the D gene TCRdb calls, TRBD1, cannot be checked with no DNA. The CDR3 extends over 16 amino acids. The V gene's germline CDR1 is MDHEN and CDR2 SYDVKM.